A single sample is the source of the 9 T cell receptor beta chains below, sequenced in a study of T cell repertoires in cytomegalovirus infection. For these receptors, no antigen is known. Each CDR3 protein is one row after TCRdb ran MiXCR on the reads. The sample shows more than 65,000 distinct CDR3 sequences, about 45% of them seen only once. The sequencing used CD8+ T cells from cultured PBMCs, collected from culture after CMV antigen stimulation. The receptor source for this set is a human donor in good health (CMV status not recorded). Some clones in this sample may be carry-over from other donors' samples.

This rearrangement joins TRBV9 to TRBJ2-5, with 7 nucleotides matching TRBD2. Germline loops: CDR1 SGDLS, CDR2 YYNGEE. The CDR3 spans 15 residues. V gave up 4 bases and J gave up 2 bases; unmatched junction bases: 8. In DNA, the CDR3 is TGTGCCAGCAGCCTCCGCCTAGCGGCACAAGAGACCCAGTACTTC. This gives the protein CASSLRLAAQETQYF.

This clonotype appeared a single time. The chain uses TRBV20-1 and TRBJ1-5; D perhaps matches TRBD1 (5 bases). There are 14 residues in the CDR3. The germline V and J ends were trimmed by 3 bases and 5 bases, with 14 bases remaining between them. The V gene's germline CDR1 is DFQATT and CDR2 SNEGSKA (reference sequence). The CDR3 coding sequence is TGCAGTGCTAGGGTTGGGGGGACTTATCAGCCCCAGCATTTT. This gives the protein CSARVGGTYQPQHF.

The gene calls are TRBV5-1 and TRBJ2-5; tentative D call: TRBD2 (5 bases). Germline V gene data show CDR1 as SGHRS and CDR2 as YFSETQ. V was shortened by 7 bases and J by 3 bases, with 10 bases between the two germline ends. The CDR3 sequence is 12 residues long. Here the CDR3 reads CASREYEETQYF. The CDR3 DNA is TGCGCCAGCCGGGAATACGAAGAGACCCAGTACTTC.

The V and J genes are TRBV7-9 and TRBJ2-3; 8 nucleotides align to TRBD2. CDR3 length: 15 residues. V shed 5 bases, J shed 1 base, and the junction held 5 bases outside the gene matches. Germline V gene sequence: CDR1 SEHNR, CDR2 FQNEAQ (reference sequence). The CDR3 loop reads CASSQIAGRTDTQYF. The CDR3 DNA is TGTGCCAGCAGCCAAATAGCGGGGCGCACAGATACGCAGTATTTT. Variable domain in full (rest from reference TRBV7-9 and TRBJ2-3): DTGVSQNPRHKITKRGQNVTFRCDPISEHNRLYWYRQTLGQGPEFLTYFQNEAQLEKSRLLSDRFSAERPKGSFSTLEIQRTEQGDSAMYLCASSQIAGRTDTQYFGPGTRLTVL.

This clonotype was counted between two and nine times. The junction shows a germline mismatch at one end, possibly a read error. V and J are TRBV4-1 and TRBJ2-7; TRBD2 agrees at 9 bases. The CDR3 has 14 amino acids. CDR1 and CDR2 from the germline V gene are MGHRA and YSYEKL. The CDR3 protein is CASSPGIAGVEQYF. For the CDR3, the DNA is TGTGCCAGCAGCCCCGGGATAGCGGGAGTGGAGCAGTACTTC.

This clonotype was seen a few times. The chain carries TRBV7-2 and TRBJ2-7; D may match TRBD1 or TRBD2 (5 bases each). The CDR3 totals 14 residues. Trimming left V 5 bases short and J 1 base short, with 12 bases between. Germline V gene lookup returns CDR1 SGHTA and CDR2 FQGNSA. CDR3 sequence: CASSPDWGSYEQYF. CDR3 nucleotide sequence: TGTGCCAGCAGCCCCGACTGGGGGTCCTACGAGCAGTACTTC.

V usage is TRBV9 and J usage is TRBJ1-5; TRBD1 matches 8 bases. The J segment lost 3 bases and the V segment lost 1 base, leaving 3 bases of the junction unmatched. The germline gives CDR1 SGDLS, CDR2 YYNGEE. The CDR3 is made up of 15 amino acids. The CDR3 protein is CASSVSGGLNQPQHF. As DNA, the CDR3 is TGTGCCAGCAGCGTATCAGGGGGCCTCAATCAGCCCCAGCATTTT.

The chain has TRBV6-1 and TRBJ2-2, with D possibly matching TRBD2 (6 bases). Germline V CDR1 and CDR2: MNHNS, SASEGT. The CDR3 loop spans 18 amino acids. V lost 3 bases and J 1 base, leaving 18 bases between the germline ends. The CDR3 protein is CASSDSLVLGGNTGELFF. CDR3 in DNA: TGTGCCAGCAGTGATTCCCTCGTGTTGGGGGGGAACACCGGGGAGCTGTTTTTT.

The rearrangement links TRBV20-1 to TRBJ2-7; a weak D match, TRBD2 (6 bases). V dropped 0 bases and J dropped 5 bases, with 17 bases sitting between them. The length of the CDR3 is 15 residues. CDR1 is DFQATT and CDR2 is SNEGSKA in the germline V gene (reference sequence). The CDR3 bases are TGCAGTGCTAGAGATTTAGGCGGGAATATTCACGAGCAGTACTTC. Its protein product is CSARDLGGNIHEQYF.